This TCR beta chain originates from a study of T cells in Graves' hyperthyroidism and ophthalmopathy. Ophthalmopathy patients had Clinical Activity Score at least 3, NOSPECS grade at least 4, duration under 3 months. Clinical symptoms, serum thyroxine and TRAb, thyroid ultrasound and orbital computed tomography together formed the diagnostic basis. The V and J ends lost 2 bases and 5 bases, in that order; junction bases with no gene match: 5. The CDR3 is made up of 14 amino acids. This clonotype was recorded at least ten times. From RNA transcripts, TCR beta CDR3 regions were amplified. Initially, a first-round RT-PCR of the TCR CDR3 employed the HTBI primer set. In TCRdb, the multiplex PCR reads were re-called with MiXCR into one record per CDR3 protein. The sample lists approximately 600,000 distinct CDR3 sequences; less than 25% were seen once.

Specimen: blood. The chain is built from TRBV12-3 or TRBV12-4 and TRBJ2-7; 8 bases are shared with TRBD2. The TCR was taken from a man between 25 and 39 years old with Graves' ophthalmopathy. The CDR3 loop reads CASSLSGSSNEQYF. In nucleotides, the CDR3 is TGTGCCAGCAGTTTAAGCGGGAGTTCGAACGAGCAGTACTTC.